The rows below give T cell receptor beta chains drawn from one sample of a study of blood T cell repertoires in COVID-19. Using immunoSEQ multiplex PCR, the repertoire was profiled, and TCRdb retains in-frame clones only, with some absent. The sample comprises about 150,000 clones, 75% to 90% of which are singletons, and over 12% rests with the top ten. Sequences were obtained from peripheral blood. The receptors stem from a woman aged 35 to 49 with acute or convalescent COVID-19. Each CDR3 is given with its conserved first and last residue. D genes are given only for firm matches. Expanded clones are given a class, and other clones once, few, many or no size at all.

clone size	D gene	J gene	V gene	CDR3 length	CDR3 protein	CDR3 DNA
.	.	TRBJ2-5	TRBV15	14	CATSRFSRGETQYF	TGTGCCACCAGCAGATTTTCCAGGGGAGAGACCCAGTACTTC
.	.	TRBJ1-1	TRBV11-2	16	CASSLFLTTRIPEAFF	TGTGCCAGCAGCTTATTCCTTACGACTAGGATCCCTGAAGCTTTCTTT
.	TRBD2	TRBJ2-2	TRBV5-1	16	CASSLEAGSNTGELFF	TGCGCCAGCAGCTTGGAAGCGGGGTCGAACACCGGGGAGCTGTTTTTT
.	.	TRBJ2-1	TRBV19	18	CASSMRVGPKPPANEQFF	TGTGCCAGTAGTATGCGTGTTGGGCCCAAACCCCCCGCGAATGAGCAGTTCTTC
few	.	TRBJ2-1	TRBV10-3	12	CAIKGQDNEQFF	TGTGCCATCAAAGGACAAGACAATGAGCAGTTCTTC
.	.	TRBJ1-5	TRBV28	12	CASSLEVQPQHF	TGTGCCAGCAGTTTAGAGGTTCAGCCCCAGCATTTT
.	.	TRBJ1-6	TRBV2	15	CASRDRENIYSPLHF	TGTGCCAGCAGAGACAGAGAAAATATTTATTCACCCCTCCACTTT
.	TRBD1	TRBJ2-3	TRBV2	14	CATRRDRGQYTQYF	TGTGCCACCAGGCGGGACAGGGGGCAATATACGCAGTATTTT
.	.	TRBJ1-6	TRBV15	15	CATSSRTGFGSPLHF	TGTGCCACCAGCAGTCGAACAGGGTTCGGTTCACCCCTCCACTTT
few	TRBD1	TRBJ2-5	TRBV24-1	16	CATSEAGTGMQETQYF	TGTGCCACCAGTGAAGCCGGGACAGGGATGCAAGAGACCCAGTACTTC
.	TRBD1	TRBJ2-7	TRBV11-3	14	CASSPGTGGSEQYF	TGTGCCAGCAGCCCCGGGACAGGGGGGAGTGAGCAGTACTTC
.	.	TRBJ1-1	TRBV21-1	16	CASSKRGWTANTEAFF	TGTGCCAGCAGCAAAAGGGGGTGGACAGCCAACACTGAAGCTTTCTTT
once	TRBD1	TRBJ2-5	TRBV29-1	12	CSVDGQDRTQYF	TGCAGCGTTGATGGACAGGACCGGACCCAGTACTTC
.	TRBD1	TRBJ2-5	TRBV11-3	14	CASRSDRVTETQYF	TGTGCCAGCAGATCCGACAGGGTAACGGAGACCCAGTACTTC
.	.	TRBJ1-2	TRBV28	11	CASSFRGGYTF	TGTGCCAGCAGTTTTCGGGGTGGCTACACCTTC
.	.	TRBJ1-2	TRBV7-8	12	CASSLVLEGYTF	TGTGCCAGCAGCTTAGTCCTAGAGGGCTACACCTTC
.	.	TRBJ2-1	TRBV7-2	15	CASSRVSGSYNEQFF	TGTGCCAGCAGCCGTGTATCCGGCTCCTACAATGAGCAGTTCTTC
.	TRBD2	TRBJ2-7	TRBV3-1/TRBV3-2	17	CASSHAAGGRRLYEQYF	TGTGCCAGCAGCCATGCAGCGGGGGGGCGGCGTTTGTACGAGCAGTACTTC
many	.	TRBJ2-2	TRBV18	12	CASSPAVSELFF	TGTGCCAGCTCACCCGCAGTCTCGGAGCTGTTTTTT
.	TRBD2	TRBJ2-3	TRBV10-1	15	CASSPGGHRTDTQYF	TGCGCCAGCAGCCCGGGGGGGCACCGCACAGATACGCAGTATTTT
.	TRBD1	TRBJ2-4	TRBV7-9	17	CASSGDRGLEAKNIQYF	TGTGCCAGCAGCGGGGACAGGGGACTTGAAGCCAAAAACATTCAGTACTTC
.	TRBD1	TRBJ1-1	TRBV27	14	CASSMRGRGTEAFF	TGTGCCAGCAGTATGAGGGGGCGCGGGACTGAAGCTTTCTTT